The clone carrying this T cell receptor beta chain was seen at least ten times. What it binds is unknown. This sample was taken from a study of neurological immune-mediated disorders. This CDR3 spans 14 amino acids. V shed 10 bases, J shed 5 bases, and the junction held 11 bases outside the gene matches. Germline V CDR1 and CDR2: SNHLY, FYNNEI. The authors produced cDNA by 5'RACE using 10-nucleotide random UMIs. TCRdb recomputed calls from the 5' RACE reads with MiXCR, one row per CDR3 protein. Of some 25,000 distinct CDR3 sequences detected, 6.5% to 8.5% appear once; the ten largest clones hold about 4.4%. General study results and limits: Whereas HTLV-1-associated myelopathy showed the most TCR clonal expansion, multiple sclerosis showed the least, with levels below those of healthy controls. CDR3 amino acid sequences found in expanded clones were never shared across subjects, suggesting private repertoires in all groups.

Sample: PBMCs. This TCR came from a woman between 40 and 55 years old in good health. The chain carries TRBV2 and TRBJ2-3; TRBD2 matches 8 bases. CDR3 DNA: TGTGCCAATCGGGCCAGCGGGAGCGGAGATACGCAGTATTTT. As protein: CANRASGSGDTQYF.